These 23 T cell receptor beta chains were sequenced from one sample in a study of liver allograft versus peripheral blood T cells. Study-level information: What was compared were the T cell receptor repertoires in transplanted livers and those in the peripheral blood of recipients.

TCRdb processed the reads anew with MiXCR; each CDR3 protein has one entry. The sample contains around 12,000 distinct CDR3 sequences, roughly 28% of which appear only once. Receptors were obtained from a human patient who had a liver transplant. Some T cells here may be from the graft donor.

The chain joins TRBV6-5 to TRBJ1-1; D not certain. Per germline, CDR1 MNHEY and CDR2 SVGAGI. This CDR3 spans 13 amino acids. Trimming shortened V by 4 bases and J by 8 bases, and 14 bases separated the two germline ends. The CDR3 region is CASSSPGRREAFF. In DNA, the CDR3 is TGTGCCAGCAGTTCGCCAGGTCGAAGGGAAGCTTTCTTT.

J is TRBJ1-1 and V is TRBV18; no definite D call. This CDR3 has 15 amino acids. Trimming pared 0 bases from V and 0 bases from J, leaving 8 bases between. From germline, CDR1 is KGHSH and CDR2 LQKENI. The CDR3 bases are TGTGCCAGCTCACCACCGTCCATAATGAACACTGAAGCTTTCTTT. It specifies CASSPPSIMNTEAFF. Combining the CDR3 with reference TRBV18 and TRBJ1-1 gives the whole variable domain NAGVMQNPRHLVRRRGQEARLRCSPMKGHSHVYWYRQLPEEGLKFMVYLQKENIIDESGMPKERFSAEFPKEGPSILRIQQVVRGDSAAYFCASSPPSIMNTEAFFGQGTRLTVV.

This clonotype is classed as medium-sized. This chain joins TRBV18 and TRBJ1-2; 7 bases fit TRBD1. CDR3 size: 14 residues. The J segment lost 7 bases and the V segment lost 6 bases, leaving 11 bases of the junction unmatched. CDR1 KGHSH and CDR2 LQKENI come from the germline V gene. CDR3 sequence reads: CASSRDREVSGYTF. In nucleotides, the CDR3 is TGTGCCAGCTCGCGAGACAGGGAAGTGAGTGGCTACACCTTC. Drawing the rest from reference TRBV18 and TRBJ1-2, the complete variable domain is NAGVMQNPRHLVRRRGQEARLRCSPMKGHSHVYWYRQLPEEGLKFMVYLQKENIIDESGMPKERFSAEFPKEGPSILRIQQVVRGDSAAYFCASSRDREVSGYTFGSGTRLTVV.

This clonotype appeared a few times. V usage is TRBV28 and J usage is TRBJ1-3; TRBD1 is a possible D gene (5 bases). The CDR3 runs to 14 residues. The V end was cut by 8 bases, the J end by 0 bases, with 11 bases between. In germline, CDR1 is MDHEN, CDR2 SYDVKM. The CDR3 sequence is CASRPDSSGNTIYF. The CDR3 bases are TGTGCCAGCCGACCCGACAGCTCTGGAAACACCATATATTTT.

The V gene is TRBV11-2, the J gene TRBJ2-7; tentatively, D is TRBD2 (5 bases). CDR3 length: 14 amino acids. Germline CDR1 SGHAT, CDR2 FQNNGV. The V gene lost 3 bases and the J gene lost 2 bases, with 11 bases spanning the gap. CDR3 DNA: TGTGCCAGCAGCTTGCCGGGGAATCCCTACGAGCAGTACTTC. Translation: CASSLPGNPYEQYF.

The V gene is TRBV12-5, the J gene TRBJ1-1; D ambiguous. This CDR3 has 13 residues. The germline gives CDR1 LGHNT, CDR2 FRNRAP. V shed 1 base and J shed 6 bases, with 9 bases lying between them. CDR3 amino acids: CASGLGQPPEAFF. In nucleotides, the CDR3 is TGTGCTAGTGGTTTGGGTCAGCCCCCTGAAGCTTTCTTT.

A few counts support this clonotype. The chain joins TRBV5-6 to TRBJ2-7, with 12 bases lining up with TRBD1. The CDR3 consists of 14 residues. Germline CDR1 is SGHDT and CDR2 is YYEEEE. Trimming cost V 1 base and J 7 bases; bases outside gene matches: 3. CDR3 residues: CASSLWDRGPEQYF. The CDR3 DNA reads TGTGCCAGCAGCTTGTGGGACAGGGGGCCTGAGCAGTACTTC.

In the case of this clonotype: A far larger clone is one base from this, pointing to a likely read error. The missing conserved phenylalanine or tryptophan at the end of this CDR3 makes a read error likely. The chain links TRBV6-6 to TRBJ2-3, with TRBD1 identical over 8 bases. V trimming: 6 bases; J trimming: 3 bases; junction bases outside the gene matches: 11. The germline V gene encodes CDR1 MNHNY and CDR2 SVGAGI (reference sequence). CDR3 length: 16 residues. The chain's CDR3 is CASRDGQGHPTDTQYY. The CDR3 DNA is TGTGCCAGCAGGGACGGACAGGGCCATCCTACAGATACGCAGTATTAT.

This clonotype appeared a few times. V and J are TRBV10-3 and TRBJ2-3; TRBD1 aligns across 10 bases. The CDR3 runs 17 residues. Per germline, CDR1 ENHRY and CDR2 SYGVKD. The V segment lost 4 bases and the J segment 4 bases; nucleotides outside the gene matches: 11. The CDR3 DNA is TGTGCCATCAGTGGATCCCGGGACAGGGGAGCAGCAGATACGCAGTATTTT. Encoded protein: CAISGSRDRGAADTQYF.

This clonotype turned up a few times. At one boundary the junction diverges from the germline segment, which might be a read error. The chain couples TRBV19 to TRBJ2-1; D may be TRBD2 (7 bases). The germline CDR1 and CDR2 sequences are LNHDA and SQIVND (reference sequence). This CDR3 is 17 amino acids long. This chain's CDR3 is CASSIIGGGGSYKEQFF. CDR3 sequence (DNA): TGTGCCAGTAGTATAATAGGGGGGGGGGGCTCCTACAAGGAGCAGTTCTTC.

By sample share, this clonotype is medium-sized. The chain couples TRBV19 to TRBJ1-2; D remains ambiguous. The V gene's germline CDR1 is LNHDA and CDR2 SQIVND (reference sequence). Deletions cut 2 bases from V and 2 bases from J, with 6 bases between. CDR3 size: 13 residues. CDR3 amino acids: CASSITGNYGYTF. The CDR3 DNA sequence: TGTGCCAGTAGTATAACCGGGAACTATGGCTACACCTTC.

The chain is built from TRBV6-6 and TRBJ2-7; no definite D call. Germline values: CDR1 MNHNY, CDR2 SVGAGI (reference sequence). V lost 2 bases, J lost 0 bases, and 8 bases lay in between. The CDR3 is 14 residues long. The CDR3 DNA reads TGTGCCAGCAGTTACGAGGCCCTCTCCTACGAGCAGTACTTC. Residues: CASSYEALSYEQYF.

V is TRBV12-3 or TRBV12-4 and J is TRBJ1-3; 7 bases align to TRBD1. V dropped 5 bases and J dropped 0; count of bases not matched to a gene: 10. This CDR3 spans 17 amino acids. The CDR3 reads CASSTRQGFLSGNTIYF. The CDR3 coding sequence is TGTGCCAGCAGTACGAGACAGGGCTTCCTCTCTGGAAACACCATATATTTT.

This clonotype was detected many times. This chain uses TRBV19 with TRBJ2-7; TRBD1 matches 8 bases. J lost 2 bases, V lost 3 bases, and 3 bases had no gene match. The germline V gene encodes CDR1 LNHDA and CDR2 SQIVND (reference sequence). The CDR3 contains 14 residues. CDR3: CASSIGTGPYEQYF. The CDR3 DNA sequence: TGTGCCAGTAGTATTGGGACAGGACCCTACGAGCAGTACTTC.

This clonotype appeared a few times. The V gene is TRBV5-5, the J gene TRBJ1-1, with D possibly matching TRBD1 (5 bases). Germline V lookup: CDR1 SGHKS, CDR2 YYEKEE (reference sequence). V was cut by 6 bases and J by 1 base, with 13 bases left in between. The CDR3 runs to 14 residues. As DNA, the CDR3 is TGTGCCAGCAACCCAGGACATCAGAACACTGAAGCTTTCTTT. The encoded protein is CASNPGHQNTEAFF.

This sequence joins TRBV7-9 and TRBJ2-5; maybe TRBD2 (5 bases). The CDR3 is 13 residues long. Germline CDR1 SEHNR, CDR2 FQNEAQ (reference sequence). V was trimmed by 2 bases and J by 4 bases, leaving 8 bases between them. CDR3 nucleotide sequence: TGTGCCAGCAGCTTAACGGGGTCAGAGACCCAGTACTTC. This translates into CASSLTGSETQYF.

The rearrangement links TRBV20-1 to TRBJ2-7; a possible D gene is TRBD1 (5 bases). CDR1 and CDR2 from the germline V gene are DFQATT and SNEGSKA (reference sequence). The CDR3 is 14 amino acids. The V end was cut by 6 bases, the J end by 6 bases, with 21 bases between. The chain's CDR3 is CSAPLTVRRGEQYF. CDR3 bases: TGCAGTGCCCCCCTGACTGTGCGAAGGGGCGAGCAGTACTTC.

V is TRBV6-5 and J is TRBJ1-5; 7 bases fit TRBD1. This CDR3 is built from 13 residues. The trim removed 8 bases at V and 6 bases at J, leaving 7 bases unmatched. Germline CDR1 and CDR2: MNHEY and SVGAGI. CDR3 sequence reads: CASLTGEGQPQHF. The DNA of the CDR3 is TGTGCCAGCCTTACAGGGGAGGGTCAGCCCCAGCATTTT.

This chain links TRBV28 with TRBJ2-1; weak D call: TRBD1 (6 bases). CDR1 and CDR2 (germline): MDHEN, SYDVKM. This CDR3 spans 14 amino acids. Trimming removed 4 bases at V and 10 bases at J, with 17 bases between. DNA for the CDR3: TGTGCCAGCAGTTACCAAACAGGGCGCCAAGAGCAGTTCTTC. It yields the protein CASSYQTGRQEQFF.

In its sample, this clonotype is medium-sized. This chain links TRBV19 with TRBJ2-2; D not resolved. The V gene's germline CDR1 is LNHDA and CDR2 SQIVND (reference sequence). Trimming shortened V by 1 base and J by 0 bases, and 6 bases separated the two germline ends. This CDR3 comprises 15 residues. The CDR3 DNA is TGTGCCAGTAGTATAGTCGACGCGAACACCGGGGAGCTGTTTTTT. Amino acid sequence: CASSIVDANTGELFF.

To note about this clonotype: With a much larger clone just one base away, this may be a read error. CDR3 in amino acids: CASSSPSGRFTETQYF. CDR3 sequence (DNA): TGTGCCAGCAGCTCACCAAGCGGGAGATTTACGGAGACCCAGTACTTC. The rearrangement uses TRBV5-6 and TRBJ2-1; 8 bases match TRBD2. The J call is in doubt because the DNA end fits TRBJ2-5 better. Germline assignment: CDR1 SGHDT and CDR2 YYEEEE. This CDR3 is built from 16 residues.

This clonotype was observed a few times. The chain joins TRBV6-1 to TRBJ1-1; D remains ambiguous. Trimming took off 8 bases at V and 0 bases at J, with 10 bases between the two ends. This CDR3 comprises 13 residues. In germline, CDR1 is MNHNS, CDR2 SASEGT. CDR3 amino acids: CASERVMNTEAFF. In DNA, the CDR3 is TGTGCCAGCGAGAGGGTCATGAACACTGAAGCTTTCTTT.

This clonotype showed up just once. The chain carries TRBV6-6 and TRBJ1-3; possible D gene TRBD1, 5 bases. The CDR3 contains 13 residues. V was trimmed by 8 bases and J by 0 bases, leaving 8 bases between them. Per germline, CDR1 MNHNY and CDR2 SVGAGI (reference sequence). The CDR3 spells CASRGFSGNTIYF. The CDR3 bases are TGTGCCAGCCGGGGGTTCTCTGGAAACACCATATATTTT.